This T cell receptor beta chain originates from a study of T cell changes during pregnancy in multiple sclerosis. Produced via immunoSEQ multiplex PCR; TCRdb's table is partial and in-frame only. Of some 69,000 clones in the sample, about 92% are singletons; the top ten hold about 2%. V lost 0 bases, J lost 0 bases, and 12 bases lay in between. Germline V gives CDR1 SGHDT, CDR2 YYEEEE. The CDR3 has 16 residues. Source: peripheral blood, taken in the second trimester of pregnancy. The chain carries TRBV5-6 and TRBJ1-1; D perhaps matches TRBD1 (5 bases). The receptor's source is a female donor in good health, enrolled as a control in a pregnancy study. Here the CDR3 reads CASSLGRGLMNTEAFF. Here the CDR3 DNA reads TGTGCCAGCAGCTTGGGACGGGGACTAATGAACACTGAAGCTTTCTTT.